This section outlines one T cell receptor beta chain sequence together with its context. This CDR3 is built from 14 residues. V was clipped by 10 bases and J by 1 base; unmatched bases: 7. The germline V gene has CDR1 WNHNN and CDR2 SYGVQD (reference sequence). This record belongs to a study of T cell changes during pregnancy in multiple sclerosis. Profiled with immunoSEQ multiplex PCR; TCRdb holds only in-frame clones, not every one. The sample lists 55,000 to 85,000 clones, roughly 94% occurring once. Sequences were derived from peripheral blood, sampled after pregnancy. The chain couples TRBV10-1 to TRBJ2-3, with TRBD1 identical over 8 bases. The TCR was taken from a female donor with multiple sclerosis, enrolled in a pregnancy study. The DNA of the CDR3 is TGCGCCACTTCGCAGGGGGCACGCACAGATACGCAGTATTTT. Its translation: CATSQGARTDTQYF.